This T cell receptor beta chain was captured in a study of blood T cells in healthy people across ages. A J-beta primer mix and a sample-barcoded 5' primer were used in a second PCR of about 7 to 11 cycles. TCRdb fed the 5' RACE reads into MiXCR, producing one record per CDR3 protein. Here the sample spans approximately 670,000 distinct CDR3 sequences, approximately 40% being singletons. The CDR3 has 13 residues. With 3 bases removed from V and 4 bases from J, the gap between germline ends came to 8 bases. Looked up from germline, CDR1 is LNHNV and CDR2 is YYDKDF (reference sequence). This clonotype showed up just a few times.

The chain recombines TRBV15 with TRBJ2-3; D gene unclear. The sequence was collected from a man older than 75 in good health. Sequences were obtained from blood. This chain's CDR3 is CATSSILADTQYF. DNA for the CDR3: TGTGCCACCAGCAGCATCCTTGCAGATACGCAGTATTTT.